Below are 19 T cell receptor beta chains sequenced from a single sample in a study of cytomegalovirus exposure and HLA in healthy donors. The PCR made use of 60 Vbeta and 13 Jbeta primers. The protocol was immunoSEQ multiplex PCR, while the TCRdb copy is restricted to in-frame clones and leaves out a portion. The profile shows hundreds of thousands of clones, 70% to 85% of them singletons. What was sequenced was PBMCs. The origin of the receptors is a woman aged 40 to 49 in good health and CMV-seronegative.

This sequence joins TRBV28 and TRBJ1-1; D call uncertain. V lost 3 bases and J 3 bases, leaving 11 bases between the germline ends. Per germline, CDR1 MDHEN and CDR2 SYDVKM. The CDR3 is made up of 14 amino acids. The CDR3 DNA follows: TGTGCCAGCAGTTTCGGGGAAGGGTACACTGAAGCTTTCTTT. Translating it yields CASSFGEGYTEAFF.

This clone was recorded only once. This chain connects TRBV10-3 to TRBJ1-5; 8 bases are a match to TRBD1. This CDR3 has 18 residues. V was pared by 2 bases and J by 7 bases, with 16 bases of the junction left unmatched. Germline CDR1 reads ENHRY; CDR2 reads SYGVKD. CDR3 nucleotide sequence: TGTGCCATCAGTGAGGCCACAGGGGCAGGGGGCGCGCAGCAGCCCCAGCATTTT. Translated, it gives CAISEATGAGGAQQPQHF.

V and J are TRBV9 and TRBJ1-2; TRBD1 agrees at 7 bases. The J segment lost 2 bases and the V segment lost 3 bases, leaving 1 base of the junction unmatched. Germline CDR1 SGDLS, CDR2 YYNGEE. The CDR3 covers 13 residues. The CDR3 nucleotides read TGTGCCAGCAGCGAAGGGGGCAACTATGGCTACACCTTC. Its translation: CASSEGGNYGYTF.

This clone was picked up one time. The rearrangement joins TRBV5-1 to TRBJ2-5; D may be TRBD1 (6 bases). Trimming took 0 bases from V and 7 from J, leaving 13 bases between them. CDR3 length: 14 amino acids. The germline CDR1 and CDR2 sequences are SGHRS and YFSETQ. The DNA of the CDR3 is TGCGCCAGCAGCTTGGAGGCAAAAGGGGGGACCCAGTACTTC. Its protein product is CASSLEAKGGTQYF. The full variable domain, in which reference TRBV5-1 and TRBJ2-5 provide the parts outside the CDR3, is KAGVTQTPRYLIKTRGQQVTLSCSPISGHRSVSWYQQTPGQGLQFLFEYFSETQRNKGNFPGRFSGRQFSNSRSEMNVSTLELGDSALYLCASSLEAKGGTQYFGPGTRLLVL.

The gene calls are TRBV11-2 and TRBJ2-3; the match to TRBD1 covers 8 bases. The CDR3 is 16 amino acids. From germline, CDR1 is SGHAT and CDR2 FQNNGV. Trimming at V came to 0 bases and at J to 3 bases, leaving 5 bases not matched to a gene. The CDR3 nucleotides read TGTGCCAGCAGCTTAGACAGGGACAGGATGACAGATACGCAGTATTTT. Amino acid sequence: CASSLDRDRMTDTQYF.

A remark on this clone: An end of the junction does not agree with germline; a read error may underlie this. The chain is built from TRBV7-9 and TRBJ2-7; D is perhaps TRBD1 (5 bases). This CDR3 is 12 amino acids long. CDR1 and CDR2 (germline): SEHNR, FQNEAQ (reference sequence). The CDR3 sequence is CSSSLEQGEQYF. CDR3 coding DNA: TGTTCCAGCAGCTTAGAGCAGGGCGAGCAGTACTTC.

The chain employs TRBV2 and TRBJ2-4; 8 bases match TRBD1. Germline V gene lookup returns CDR1 SNHLY and CDR2 FYNNEI. The CDR3 totals 15 residues. With 1 base clipped from V and 8 bases from J, the junction kept 7 bases outside the gene matches. The CDR3 protein is CASSEGTGMVYIQYF. The CDR3 nucleotides read TGTGCCAGCAGTGAAGGGACAGGGATGGTTTACATTCAGTACTTC.

In its sample, this clone was seen a few times. The chain carries TRBV4-1 and TRBJ2-3; TRBD2 aligns across 10 bases. Germline assignment: CDR1 MGHRA and CDR2 YSYEKL. V lost 2 bases to trimming and J lost 2 bases; unmatched junction nucleotides: 1. The CDR3 is 15 amino acids. DNA for the CDR3: TGCGCCAGCAGCCAACTAGCGGGGGTCACAGATACGCAGTATTTT. It specifies CASSQLAGVTDTQYF.

The CDR3 nucleotides are TGTGCCAGCAGCTTAGGGGGGGGCGGGGAGCGAGAGAATACGCAGTATTTT. It encodes CASSLGGGGERENTQYF. The chain links TRBV7-2 to TRBJ2-3; tentative D call: TRBD2 (7 bases). The CDR3 is 17 residues long. The germline V gene encodes CDR1 SGHTA and CDR2 FQGNSA. The V end lost 1 base, the J end lost 7 bases, and 21 bases lay between the germline ends.

This clone was seen more than once but under ten times. The chain links TRBV9 to TRBJ1-1; D unclear. Germline loops: CDR1 SGDLS, CDR2 YYNGEE. The CDR3 extends over 16 amino acids. V was clipped by 3 bases and J by 2 bases, with 17 bases between them. The CDR3 sequence is CASSEIRMAGNTEAFF. The CDR3 DNA follows: TGTGCCAGCAGCGAAATACGAATGGCGGGTAACACTGAAGCTTTCTTT.

This chain uses TRBV7-9 with TRBJ2-7; D is uncertain. The CDR3 covers 12 residues. V lost 2 bases and J lost 4, with 6 bases in between. Germline-derived CDR1 and CDR2 are SEHNR and FQNEAQ (reference sequence). Here the CDR3 reads CASSLSEYEQYF. DNA of the CDR3: TGTGCCAGCAGCTTAAGCGAATACGAGCAGTACTTC.

This clone was seen only once. The chain links TRBV11-2 to TRBJ2-7; 9 bases fit TRBD1. V was clipped by 3 bases and J by 5 bases; unmatched bases: 8. The CDR3 consists of 15 residues. CDR1 SGHAT and CDR2 FQNNGV come from the germline V gene. The CDR3 sequence: CASSFSGQGWHEQYF. Written as DNA, the CDR3 is TGTGCCAGCAGCTTCTCGGGACAGGGATGGCACGAGCAGTACTTC. Full variable domain (rest looked up from reference TRBV11-2 and TRBJ2-7): EAGVAQSPRYKIIEKRQSVAFWCNPISGHATLYWYQQILGQGPKLLIQFQNNGVVDDSQLPKDRFSAERLKGVDSTLKIQPAKLEDSAVYLCASSFSGQGWHEQYFGPGTRLTVT.

V and J are TRBV27 and TRBJ2-1, with 8 bases matching TRBD1. Trimming cost V 4 bases and J 2 bases; bases outside gene matches: 4. CDR1 is MNHEY and CDR2 is SMNVEV in the germline V gene (reference sequence). CDR3 length: 15 amino acids. CDR3 nucleotide sequence: TGTGCCAGCAGTTCAGGACAGGGAGCCTACAATGAGCAGTTCTTC. Protein product: CASSSGQGAYNEQFF.

The chain is built from TRBV7-2 and TRBJ2-7; 8 nucleotides line up with TRBD2. The CDR3 has 15 residues. J lost 0 bases, V lost 4 bases, and 5 bases had no gene match. Germline V CDR1 and CDR2: SGHTA, FQGNSA. The CDR3 DNA reads as TGTGCCAGCAGCTACGGGGGGGGGCGCTCCTACGAGCAGTACTTC. Protein sequence: CASSYGGGRSYEQYF.

This clone was recorded only once. The chain recombines TRBV10-3 with TRBJ1-6; 7 positions agree with TRBD1. This CDR3 has 14 amino acids. V dropped 6 bases and J dropped 5; count of bases not matched to a gene: 4. The V gene's germline CDR1 is ENHRY and CDR2 SYGVKD. CDR3 residues: CAIRPGQNNSPLHF. CDR3 nucleotide sequence: TGTGCCATCAGGCCGGGACAGAATAATTCACCCCTCCACTTT.

This chain joins TRBV6-1 and TRBJ2-7; 11 positions match TRBD1. V trimming: 6 bases; J trimming: 5 bases; junction bases outside the gene matches: 6. The CDR3 totals 14 residues. Germline CDR1 is MNHNS and CDR2 is SASEGT. The DNA of the CDR3 is TGTGCCAGCAGAACGGGACAGGGGGGGAACGAGCAGTACTTC. The encoded protein is CASRTGQGGNEQYF.

The CDR3, as DNA: TGTGCCAGCAAACTGGACAGCGCTAATGAAAAACTGTTTTTT. It translates to CASKLDSANEKLFF. The gene calls are TRBV6-5 and TRBJ1-4; possibly TRBD1 for D (6 bases). The CDR3 length is 14 residues. V lost 7 bases, J lost 3 bases, and 12 bases lay in between. Germline V gene sequence: CDR1 MNHEY, CDR2 SVGAGI.

The rearrangement links TRBV7-2 to TRBJ2-5, with 9 nucleotides matching TRBD2. Unmatched junction bases numbered 11, after V lost 5 bases and J lost 7 bases. The CDR3 contains 15 residues. CDR1 is SGHTA and CDR2 is FQGNSA in the germline V gene. The chain's CDR3 is CASSPRLAAFGTQYF. The DNA for the CDR3 is TGTGCCAGCAGCCCCCGACTAGCGGCCTTTGGGACCCAGTACTTC.

The chain recombines TRBV10-1 with TRBJ2-4, with TRBD1 as a possible D gene (6 bases). The CDR3 is 14 amino acids. Germline-derived CDR1 and CDR2 are WNHNN and SYGVQD (reference sequence). Trimming cost V 3 bases and J 0 bases, with 6 bases left between them. The DNA of the CDR3 is TGCGCCAGCAGTGAAGGGGGAGCCAAAAACATTCAGTACTTC. The encoded protein is CASSEGGAKNIQYF.